This is a list of T cell receptor beta chains from one sample in a study of neoadjuvant anti-PD-1 for oral cavity cancer. Profiling relied on immunoSEQ multiplex PCR, and the TCRdb table lists in-frame clones only, not all of them. The repertoire holds approximately 10,000 clones, with roughly two thirds as singletons. The source material was PBMCs, sampled after nivolumab (anti-PD-1) treatment. These receptors came from a person between 35 and 79 years old with oral cavity squamous cell carcinoma. CDR3s include the opening cysteine and the closing phenylalanine or tryptophan. The D gene is left open where the match is weak. The size of a clone is reported for some rows only, either as once, few or many, or as a class for expanded clones.

TRBD1,TRBJ2-7,few,TRBV7-9,TGTGCCAGCAGCTTCTGGACAGGGCCCTACGAGCAGTACTTC,CASSFWTGPYEQYF
-,TRBJ1-3,-,TRBV6-1,TGTGCCAGCAGTGTTGTGGATTCGGGGGCCTCTGGAAACACCATATATTTT,CASSVVDSGASGNTIYF
TRBD1,TRBJ1-2,-,TRBV27,TGTGCCAGCGGTCACCCCGGCAGGGGGCATGGCTACACCTTC,CASGHPGRGHGYTF
-,TRBJ1-2,-,TRBV6-4,TGTGCCAGCAGTGATTCACCACAGGGTAACTATGGCTACACCTTC,CASSDSPQGNYGYTF
-,TRBJ2-6,once,TRBV5-1,TGCGCCAGCAGCCCCAGGGCTACAGCTAACTCTGGGGCCAACGTCCTGACTTTC,CASSPRATANSGANVLTF
-,TRBJ2-3,-,TRBV30,TGTGCCTGGAATAACCGCGGGAAAGGGACAGATACGCAGTATTTT,CAWNNRGKGTDTQYF
-,TRBJ1-1,-,TRBV29-1,TGCAGCGCTGCTATGAACACTGAAGCTTTCTTT,CSAAMNTEAFF
-,TRBJ2-5,once,TRBV7-8,TGTGCCACCACGCTGGGGTTAAAAGAGACCCAGTACTTC,CATTLGLKETQYF
TRBD2,TRBJ2-3,-,TRBV5-6,TGTGCCAGCAGCCCGACCGTGGCGGGAGGGCTTAGAACAGATACGCAGTATTTT,CASSPTVAGGLRTDTQYF
-,TRBJ1-2,-,TRBV21-1,TGTGCCAGCAAGCCGGACAGGGCCCGAAATGGCTACACCTTC,CASKPDRARNGYTF
TRBD1,TRBJ2-7,-,TRBV5-1,TGCGCCAGCAGCTTCGGCGGCAGGGGGCCTCGCGAGCAGTACTTC,CASSFGGRGPREQYF
-,TRBJ2-2,-,TRBV18,TGTGCCAGCGGGGAGCGGCGGAACACCGGGGAGCTGTTTTTT,CASGERRNTGELFF
TRBD1,TRBJ2-2,once,TRBV9,TGTGCCAGCAGCGTAGGTAGGACAGGCCCTGTTTTGGGGGAGCTGTTTTTT,CASSVGRTGPVLGELFF
-,TRBJ1-2,once,TRBV7-3,TGTGCCAGCAGCCCCGACCCTTTCCCGTCTAACTATGGCTACACCTTC,CASSPDPFPSNYGYTF
TRBD2,TRBJ2-7,-,TRBV5-1,TGCGCCAGCAGCTGGGGGACTAGCGGGGCCTACGAGCAGTACTTC,CASSWGTSGAYEQYF
-,TRBJ1-6,-,TRBV7-6,TGTGCCAGCAGCCCTAGCGCGGGGGGCGGGTTAGGTTCACCCCTCCACTTT,CASSPSAGGGLGSPLHF
-,TRBJ2-6,-,TRBV6-5,TGTGCCAGCAGGGTTGGCTCTGGGGCCAACGTCCTGACTTTC,CASRVGSGANVLTF
TRBD2,TRBJ2-1,few,TRBV5-1,TGCGCCAGCAGCGTTCCGACTAGCGGGGGGCATTACAATGAGCAGTTCTTC,CASSVPTSGGHYNEQFF